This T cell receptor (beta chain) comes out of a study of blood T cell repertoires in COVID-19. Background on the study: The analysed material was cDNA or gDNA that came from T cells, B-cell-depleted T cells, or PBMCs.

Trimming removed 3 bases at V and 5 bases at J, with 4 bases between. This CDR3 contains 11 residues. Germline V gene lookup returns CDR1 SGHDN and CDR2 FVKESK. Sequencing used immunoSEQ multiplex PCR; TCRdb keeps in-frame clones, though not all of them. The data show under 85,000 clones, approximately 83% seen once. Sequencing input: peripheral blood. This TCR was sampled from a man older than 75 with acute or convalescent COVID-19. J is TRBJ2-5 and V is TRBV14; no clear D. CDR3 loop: CASSQSETQYF. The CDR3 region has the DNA TGTGCCAGCAGCCAGAGTGAGACCCAGTACTTC.